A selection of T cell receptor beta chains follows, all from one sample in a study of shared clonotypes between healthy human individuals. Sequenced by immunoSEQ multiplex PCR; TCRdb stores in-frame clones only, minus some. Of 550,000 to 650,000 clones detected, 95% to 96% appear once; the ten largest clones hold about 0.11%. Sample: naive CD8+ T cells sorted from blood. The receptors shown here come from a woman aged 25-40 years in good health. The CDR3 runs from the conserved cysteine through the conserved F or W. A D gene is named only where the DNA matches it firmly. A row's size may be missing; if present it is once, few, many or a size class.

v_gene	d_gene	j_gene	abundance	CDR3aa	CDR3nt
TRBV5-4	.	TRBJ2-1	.	CASSSNNEQFF	TGTGCCAGCAGCTCGAACAATGAGCAGTTCTTC
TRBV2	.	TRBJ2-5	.	CASLLWTGQQETQYF	TGTGCCAGCCTACTGTGGACCGGACAGCAAGAGACCCAGTACTTC
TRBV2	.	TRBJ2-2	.	CASSVNTDTGELFF	TGTGCCAGCAGTGTAAATACAGACACCGGGGAGCTGTTTTTT
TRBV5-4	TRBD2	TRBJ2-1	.	CASSFGGGYNEQFF	TGTGCCAGCAGCTTCGGCGGGGGTTACAATGAGCAGTTCTTC
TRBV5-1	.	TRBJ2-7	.	CASSPRGTLTFYEQYF	TGCGCCAGCAGCCCCCGGGGGACCCTGACCTTTTACGAGCAGTACTTC
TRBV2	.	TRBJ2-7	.	CASSETSTYEQYF	TGTGCCAGCAGTGAAACCAGTACCTACGAGCAGTACTTC
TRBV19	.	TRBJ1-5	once	CASSIWYGGGQPQHF	TGTGCCAGTAGTATCTGGTATGGAGGCGGTCAGCCCCAGCATTTT
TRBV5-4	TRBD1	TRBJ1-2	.	CATTPGQRIYGYTF	TGTGCCACCACTCCGGGACAGCGTATCTATGGCTACACCTTC
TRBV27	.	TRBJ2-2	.	CASRTITGELFF	TGTGCCAGCCGGACTATCACCGGGGAGCTGTTTTTT
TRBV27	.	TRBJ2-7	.	CASSLWQGSYEQYF	TGTGCCAGCAGTTTATGGCAGGGGTCCTACGAGCAGTACTTC
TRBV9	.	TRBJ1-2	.	CASSVATTGNYGYTF	TGTGCCAGCAGCGTAGCCACGACGGGGAACTATGGCTACACCTTC
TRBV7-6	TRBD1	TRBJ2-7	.	CASRLTLGQFDEQYF	TGTGCCAGCAGATTAACGTTGGGACAGTTCGACGAGCAGTACTTC
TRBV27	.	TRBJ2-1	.	CASSRLKGQHSNEQFF	TGTGCCAGCAGTCGGTTGAAGGGGCAACATAGTAATGAGCAGTTCTTC
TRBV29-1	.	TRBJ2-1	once	CSAVVGGWGSYNEQFF	TGCAGCGCTGTTGTGGGGGGTTGGGGCTCCTACAATGAGCAGTTCTTC
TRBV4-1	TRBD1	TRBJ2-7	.	CASSQDQGGQVEQYF	TGCGCCAGCAGCCAAGATCAAGGGGGCCAGGTCGAGCAGTACTTC
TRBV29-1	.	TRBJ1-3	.	CSAPEGPGNTIYF	TGCAGCGCCCCGGAGGGACCAGGAAACACCATATATTTT
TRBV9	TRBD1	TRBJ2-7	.	CASSLKGQGKNEQYF	TGTGCCAGCAGCCTGAAGGGACAGGGGAAGAACGAGCAGTACTTC
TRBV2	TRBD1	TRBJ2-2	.	CASSDTGQGSPGELFF	TGTGCCAGCAGTGACACGGGACAGGGGTCCCCCGGGGAGCTGTTTTTT